This TCR beta chain was profiled in a study of cytomegalovirus exposure and HLA in healthy donors. Vbeta (60) and Jbeta (13) primers were used in the PCR. This table comes from immunoSEQ multiplex PCR, and its TCRdb copy is limited to in-frame clones, with some not included. The sample holds 150,000 to 200,000 clones, about 72% seen once. J was trimmed by 5 bases and V by 3 bases; bases with no gene match: 11. Germline V gives CDR1 SGHRS, CDR2 YFSETQ. This CDR3 region has 15 residues. A note on this clone: Its antigen is not known.

Overall study results and limits: Several of the most significant clusters appeared linked to common viral pathogens, based on a later analysis.

Input material: PBMCs. The receptor was isolated from a male donor in good health and CMV-seronegative. V usage is TRBV5-1 and J usage is TRBJ2-7; the match to TRBD1 covers 7 bases. CDR3 protein: CASSWETGQYHEQYF. The CDR3 DNA reads as TGCGCCAGCAGCTGGGAGACAGGGCAGTACCACGAGCAGTACTTC.